This T cell receptor (beta chain) was documented in a study of early T cells in non-severe SARS-CoV-2 infection. Study results and limitations: Lookups in VDJdb leaned toward anti-spike CD8 responses and missed private and CD4 specificities.

This clonotype was counted many times. Its antigen is unknown. CDR1 and CDR2 (germline): KGHSH, LQKENI. V gave up 6 bases and J gave up 0 bases, with 14 bases separating them. CDR3 length: 15 amino acids. Unique molecular identifiers (one per individual cDNA molecule) were attached. MiXCR, run by TCRdb on the 5' RACE reads, gives a single entry per CDR3 protein. The table has some 80,000 distinct CDR3 sequences, 5% seen once. This TCR was recovered from an adult who was a healthcare worker with PCR-confirmed SARS-CoV-2 infection or an uninfected control (not recorded which). The input for sequencing was whole blood, taken at baseline. The genes are TRBV18 and TRBJ1-1; no clear D gene. CDR3 residues: CASSPSGSMNTEAFF. In nucleotides, the CDR3 is TGTGCCAGCTCGCCATCAGGTTCCATGAACACTGAAGCTTTCTTT.